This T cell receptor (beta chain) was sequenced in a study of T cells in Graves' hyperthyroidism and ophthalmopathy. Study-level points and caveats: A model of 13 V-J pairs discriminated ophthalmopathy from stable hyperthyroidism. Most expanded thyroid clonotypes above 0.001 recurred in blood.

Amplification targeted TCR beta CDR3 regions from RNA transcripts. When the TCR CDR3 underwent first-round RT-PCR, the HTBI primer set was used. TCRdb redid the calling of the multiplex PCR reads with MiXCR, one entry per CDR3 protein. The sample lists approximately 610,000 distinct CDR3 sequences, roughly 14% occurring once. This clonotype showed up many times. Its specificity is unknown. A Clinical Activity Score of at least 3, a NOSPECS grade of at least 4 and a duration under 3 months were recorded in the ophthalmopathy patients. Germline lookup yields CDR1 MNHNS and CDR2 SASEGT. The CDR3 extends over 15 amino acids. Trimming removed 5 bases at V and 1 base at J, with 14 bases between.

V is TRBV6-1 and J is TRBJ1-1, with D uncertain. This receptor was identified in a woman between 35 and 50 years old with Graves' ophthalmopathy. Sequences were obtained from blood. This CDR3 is CASSPHEPGNTEAFF. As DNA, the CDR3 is TGTGCCAGCAGTCCCCACGAACCAGGGAACACTGAAGCTTTCTTT.